The entry that follows covers one T cell receptor beta chain sequence. Antigen specificity is unknown. The record originates from a study of T cells after yellow fever vaccination. Study conclusions and caveats: Researchers cautioned that FACS-sorted repertoires could harbor abundant clonotypes contaminating from the bulk population.

Trimming cost V 3 bases and J 3 bases; bases outside gene matches: 4. The CDR3 contains 14 residues. CDR1 and CDR2 (germline): DFQATT, SNEGSKA (reference sequence). Each CDR3 protein is one row after TCRdb ran MiXCR on the 5' RACE reads. The sample has over 150,000 distinct CDR3 sequences, 6% to 7.5% seen once; the top ten hold 2.5%. The source material was CD4+ T cells sorted from PBMCs, sampled less than 6 days after the first yellow fever vaccination. The origin of this receptor is a man aged 18 to 30 who received the YFV17D yellow fever vaccine. The chain employs TRBV20-1 and TRBJ2-3, with 9 bases that match TRBD2. The CDR3 DNA reads as TGCAGTGCTAGTAATGCGGGGGGGACAGATACGCAGTATTTT. Translated, it gives CSASNAGGTDTQYF.